The T cell receptor beta chain described here comes from a study of identical twins' blood T cells. TCRdb independently ran MiXCR on the 5' RACE reads; one entry per CDR3 protein. This sample has 300,000 to 400,000 distinct CDR3 sequences, with about 28% found just once. Material: PBMCs. The receptor's source is a woman between 18 and 50 years old in good health.

CDR3 sequence (DNA): TGTGCCAGCAGCCAAGCTACGGGACTAGCCTCGGGTTCTTTCTTC. Amino acids: CASSQATGLASGSFF. The V gene is TRBV14, the J gene TRBJ2-1; TRBD2 matches 9 bases. The ends lost 1 base at V and 16 bases at J; junction bases unmatched: 14. The CDR3 is made up of 15 amino acids. The germline gives CDR1 SGHDN, CDR2 FVKESK.